The 22 T cell receptor beta chains reported below all come from one sample, sequenced in a study of early T cells in non-severe SARS-CoV-2 infection. TCRdb redid the calling of the 5' RACE reads with MiXCR, one entry per CDR3 protein. The sample gives about 70,000 distinct CDR3 sequences, over 9% of which show up once; roughly 4.7% is in the top ten. The sequenced sample consisted of whole blood. The source of these receptors is an adult who was a healthcare worker with PCR-confirmed SARS-CoV-2 infection or an uninfected control (not recorded which).

This clonotype occurred many times. This chain links TRBV5-1 with TRBJ2-7; 10 bases line up with TRBD2. This CDR3 has 14 amino acids. Germline-derived CDR1 and CDR2 are SGHRS and YFSETQ. J lost 2 bases, V lost 3 bases, and 2 bases had no gene match. The CDR3 nucleotides read TGCGCCAGCAGCTCCGGGACTAGCGCCTACGAGCAGTACTTC. It translates to CASSSGTSAYEQYF.

This sequence joins TRBV20-1 and TRBJ2-1; 13 nucleotides match TRBD2. Germline lookup yields CDR1 DFQATT and CDR2 SNEGSKA (reference sequence). Trimming cost V 4 bases and J 0 bases; bases outside gene matches: 6. There are 17 residues in the CDR3. The CDR3 spells CSAMTSGGPSSYNEQFF. The CDR3, as DNA: TGCAGTGCTATGACTAGCGGGGGGCCCAGCTCCTACAATGAGCAGTTCTTC.

This clonotype was seen repeatedly, ten times or more. The V and J genes are TRBV7-8 and TRBJ1-1; D not resolved. Germline V CDR1 and CDR2: SGHVS, FQNEAQ. Trimming cost V 2 bases and J 5 bases, with 9 bases left between them. This CDR3 has 13 residues. The CDR3 DNA reads TGTGCCAGCAGCTTAACTGGGAAGACTGAAGCTTTCTTT. Its protein product is CASSLTGKTEAFF.

This clonotype was counted at least ten times. V is TRBV14 and J is TRBJ1-2; D not resolved. CDR1 is SGHDN and CDR2 is FVKESK in the germline V gene. The V end was cut by 5 bases, the J end by 7 bases, with 14 bases between. CDR3 size: 13 residues. The CDR3 sequence is CASSIHPPAGYTF. CDR3 DNA: TGTGCCAGCAGCATCCACCCCCCGGCTGGCTACACCTTC.

On this clonotype: A read error may be the cause here, since a much bigger clone is one base away. J is TRBJ1-1 and V is TRBV6-5, with D possibly matching TRBD1 (6 bases). CDR3 length equals 13 residues. Germline lookup yields CDR1 MNHEY and CDR2 SVGAGI. For the CDR3, the DNA is TGTGTCAGCAAAGGGGGAAAGAACACTGAAGCTTTCTTT. Its translation: CVSKGGKNTEAFF.

This clonotype was counted many times. The V and J genes are TRBV4-1 and TRBJ2-7; no reliable D call. Germline CDR1 is MGHRA and CDR2 is YSYEKL. V gave up 1 base and J gave up 5 bases, with 12 bases separating them. The CDR3 is made up of 14 amino acids. CDR3: CASSQAQVFDEQYF. The CDR3 DNA sequence: TGCGCCAGCAGCCAAGCTCAGGTTTTCGACGAGCAGTACTTC.

The table lists this clonotype with many counts. V is TRBV6-1 and J is TRBJ1-2; D may be TRBD1 (5 bases). Germline-derived CDR1 and CDR2 are MNHNS and SASEGT. This CDR3 is 14 amino acids long. V was pared by 6 bases and J by 5 bases, with 16 bases between. As DNA, the CDR3 is TGTGCCAGCAGCCAGACTACAGGACCGTATGGCTACACCTTC. Residues: CASSQTTGPYGYTF.

This clonotype has ten or more counts. The chain links TRBV6-5 to TRBJ2-6, with D hard to call. CDR3 length equals 15 residues. From germline, CDR1 is MNHEY and CDR2 SVGAGI. Trimming took off 6 bases at V and 1 base at J, with 10 bases between the two ends. CDR3 in DNA: TGTGCCAGCAGCCCAGGACGATCTGGGGCCAACGTCCTGACTTTC. It yields the protein CASSPGRSGANVLTF.

V gene TRBV7-2 combines with J gene TRBJ1-1; no firm D call. Germline loops: CDR1 SGHTA, CDR2 FQGNSA. V lost 2 bases, J lost 1 base, and 8 bases lay in between. This CDR3 is built from 14 residues. CDR3 amino acids: CASSLNWGNTEAFF. CDR3 coding DNA: TGTGCCAGCAGCTTAAATTGGGGGAACACTGAAGCTTTCTTT.

This clonotype was found many times. This rearrangement joins TRBV7-2 to TRBJ2-1; no reliable D call. The germline V gene encodes CDR1 SGHTA and CDR2 FQGNSA. This CDR3 comprises 15 residues. Trimming stripped 3 bases from V and 3 bases from J, with 12 bases between. The CDR3 nucleotides read TGTGCCAGCAGCTTCGAAGCTCCCCTCTACAATGAGCAGTTCTTC. Translation: CASSFEAPLYNEQFF.

The CDR3 sequence is CASSVRAGFTGELFF. CDR3 coding DNA: TGTGCCAGCAGCGTAAGGGCTGGATTTACCGGGGAGCTGTTTTTT. The chain links TRBV9 to TRBJ2-2; D remains unclear. The CDR3 runs to 15 residues. Germline V gene data show CDR1 as SGDLS and CDR2 as YYNGEE. Trimming removed 1 base from V and 5 bases from J, with 12 bases in between.

This clonotype has at least ten counts. The chain is built from TRBV4-3 and TRBJ1-2; 7 nucleotides match TRBD1. The V gene's germline CDR1 is LGHNA and CDR2 YSLEER. J was trimmed by 3 bases and V by 4 bases; bases with no gene match: 8. The CDR3 sequence is 15 residues long. As DNA, the CDR3 is TGCGCCAGCAGCCCCGGGACAGTTTCCGACTATGGCTACACCTTC. Protein sequence: CASSPGTVSDYGYTF.

In its sample, this clonotype was seen many times. This chain links TRBV12-3 or TRBV12-4 with TRBJ2-3; D might be TRBD1 (5 bases). The CDR3 covers 15 residues. V dropped 5 bases and J dropped 1 base, with 13 bases sitting between them. The CDR3, as DNA: TGTGCCAGCAGTCTAAACCCCAGGGGCACAGATACGCAGTATTTT. Amino acids: CASSLNPRGTDTQYF.

The chain joins TRBV2 to TRBJ1-3, with D uncertain. Per the germline V gene, CDR1 is SNHLY and CDR2 is FYNNEI. The CDR3 runs 14 residues. Trimming left V 7 bases short and J 0 bases short, with 10 bases between. The CDR3 reads CASTALSSGNTIYF. CDR3 bases: TGTGCCAGCACTGCTCTCAGCTCTGGAAACACCATATATTTT.

The table lists this clonotype with many counts. V gene TRBV13 combines with J gene TRBJ2-3, with TRBD1 matching over 9 bases. V shed 1 base, J shed 4 bases, and the junction held 3 bases outside the gene matches. Germline V gene sequence: CDR1 PRHDT, CDR2 FYEKMQ (reference sequence). The length of the CDR3 is 15 residues. Here the CDR3 DNA reads TGTGCCAGCAGCTTAGCCACAGGGGGCTCAGATACGCAGTATTTT. Its protein is CASSLATGGSDTQYF.

This clonotype was counted a few times. This sequence joins TRBV5-1 and TRBJ2-3, with D hard to call. Germline-derived CDR1 and CDR2 are SGHRS and YFSETQ. The V end lost 5 bases, the J end lost 5 bases, and 6 bases lay between the germline ends. The CDR3 consists of 11 residues. The CDR3 DNA follows: TGCGCCAGCAGAATAGAAGATACGCAGTATTTT. Translation: CASRIEDTQYF.

This clonotype was recorded many times. The chain joins TRBV5-1 to TRBJ2-1; D may correspond to TRBD1 or TRBD2 (5 bases each). Germline V gene data show CDR1 as SGHRS and CDR2 as YFSETQ. V lost 4 bases and J lost 0, with 14 bases in between. There are 16 residues in the CDR3. The CDR3 DNA reads as TGCGCCAGCAGCCGGGGACGGCCCCCCTCCTACAATGAGCAGTTCTTC. Translating gives CASSRGRPPSYNEQFF.

This clonotype was picked up many times. This chain connects TRBV5-1 to TRBJ2-5, with 7 bases lining up with TRBD1. CDR1 and CDR2 (germline): SGHRS, YFSETQ. J was trimmed by 5 bases and V by 3 bases; bases with no gene match: 7. This CDR3 comprises 14 residues. The CDR3 DNA sequence: TGCGCCAGCAGCTCGACAGGGAGTCGGGAGACCCAGTACTTC. It yields the protein CASSSTGSRETQYF.

This rearrangement joins TRBV5-1 to TRBJ1-1; 8 nucleotides agree with TRBD1. Germline values: CDR1 SGHRS, CDR2 YFSETQ. The CDR3 has 15 amino acids. With 1 base clipped from V and 1 base from J, the junction kept 3 bases outside the gene matches. This CDR3 is CASSLQGAGNTEAFF. The CDR3 nucleotides read TGCGCCAGCAGCTTGCAGGGGGCTGGGAACACTGAAGCTTTCTTT.

In DNA form, the CDR3 reads TGCAGTGCTTCCCGGGTTTCGGGGCCGAGTCAGCCCCAGCATTTT. Amino acids: CSASRVSGPSQPQHF. V is TRBV20-1 and J is TRBJ1-5; D is possibly TRBD1 (5 bases). Per germline, CDR1 DFQATT and CDR2 SNEGSKA (reference sequence). The V gene lost 5 bases and the J gene lost 6 bases, with 20 bases spanning the gap. This CDR3 has 15 residues.

This clonotype was counted at least ten times. This chain connects TRBV29-1 to TRBJ1-2; TRBD1 agrees at 7 bases. The V segment lost 6 bases and the J segment 1 base; nucleotides outside the gene matches: 8. The CDR3 has 14 residues. Germline assignment: CDR1 SQVTM and CDR2 ANQGSEA. CDR3: CSVGGTENNYGYTF. For the CDR3, the DNA is TGCAGCGTGGGAGGGACAGAAAATAACTATGGCTACACCTTC.

This clonotype has more than one count but fewer than ten. The chain is built from TRBV5-1 and TRBJ2-2; D might be TRBD1 (7 bases). Germline CDR1 SGHRS, CDR2 YFSETQ. This CDR3 comprises 18 residues. Trimming cost V 0 bases and J 3 bases, with 18 bases left between them. CDR3: CASSLDRGRGSHTGELFF. Written as DNA, the CDR3 is TGCGCCAGCAGCTTGGACAGGGGACGGGGGAGTCACACCGGGGAGCTGTTTTTT.